Below, 17 T cell receptor beta chains from the same sample are listed, as sequenced in a study of shared clonotypes between healthy human individuals. Measured with immunoSEQ multiplex PCR; TCRdb has only the in-frame clones, and not every one. The repertoire holds about 730,000 clones, roughly 72% seen once, with about 1.7% in the top ten. The material sequenced was memory CD4+ T cells sorted from blood. Stated subset: CD45RA-negative fraction. The origin of the receptors is a woman younger than 45 in good health.

The V call is TRBV19, the J call TRBJ2-2; 10 positions agree with TRBD2. Germline V gene sequence: CDR1 LNHDA, CDR2 SQIVND (reference sequence). The length of the CDR3 is 15 residues. After removal of 8 bases from V and 7 bases from J, the junction contained 10 bases not matched to a gene. The CDR3 bases are TGTGCCAGTCTGGCTAGCGGGAGCCGTATCGGGGAGCTGTTTTTT. This sequence encodes CASLASGSRIGELFF.

This chain connects TRBV18 to TRBJ2-1; 11 bases fit TRBD2. The CDR3 loop spans 15 amino acids. From germline, CDR1 is KGHSH and CDR2 LQKENI. Trimming at V came to 2 bases and at J to 5 bases, leaving 2 bases not matched to a gene. The CDR3 loop is CASSPETSGNNEQFF. CDR3 bases: TGTGCCAGCTCACCAGAGACTAGCGGGAACAATGAGCAGTTCTTC.

This sequence joins TRBV18 and TRBJ1-1; no definite D call. This CDR3 contains 13 residues. Trimming pared 6 bases from V and 3 bases from J, leaving 11 bases between. Germline V gene lookup returns CDR1 KGHSH and CDR2 LQKENI. The CDR3 reads CASSPRIYTEAFF. Written as DNA, the CDR3 is TGTGCCAGCTCCCCGCGCATTTACACTGAAGCTTTCTTT.

The chain employs TRBV5-5 and TRBJ1-4; possibly TRBD1 for D (5 bases). The CDR3 is made up of 14 amino acids. The germline V gene has CDR1 SGHKS and CDR2 YYEKEE (reference sequence). V lost 4 bases to trimming and J lost 4 bases, with 11 bases between them. CDR3 protein: CASSPGNVNEKLFF. The DNA for the CDR3 is TGTGCCAGCAGCCCAGGGAACGTTAATGAAAAACTGTTTTTT. Combining the CDR3 with reference TRBV5-5 and TRBJ1-4 gives the whole variable domain DAGVTQSPTHLIKTRGQQVTLRCSPISGHKSVSWYQQVLGQGPQFIFQYYEKEERGRGNFPDRFSARQFPNYSSELNVNALLLGDSALYLCASSPGNVNEKLFFGSGTQLSVL.

The chain is built from TRBV5-1 and TRBJ2-5, with D maybe TRBD1 (6 bases). This CDR3 region has 14 residues. Germline loops: CDR1 SGHRS, CDR2 YFSETQ. Trimming took 7 bases from V and 5 from J, leaving 18 bases between them. For the CDR3, the DNA is TGCGCCAGCGGCGAAAACAGGGCCAGGGAGACCCAGTACTTC. Translated, it gives CASGENRARETQYF. Combining the CDR3 with reference TRBV5-1 and TRBJ2-5 gives the whole variable domain KAGVTQTPRYLIKTRGQQVTLSCSPISGHRSVSWYQQTPGQGLQFLFEYFSETQRNKGNFPGRFSGRQFSNSRSEMNVSTLELGDSALYLCASGENRARETQYFGPGTRLLVL.

As to this clone: Only one base separates this from a far larger clonotype, so it likely reflects a read error. The V and J genes are TRBV4-1 and TRBJ1-1; D unresolved. Per the germline V gene, CDR1 is MGHRA and CDR2 is YSYEKL. This CDR3 contains 15 residues. Trimming removed 0 bases at V and 2 bases at J, with 10 bases between. The CDR3 is CASSQDWPTNTEAFF. The CDR3 DNA sequence: TGCGCCAGCAGCCAAGATTGGCCCACAAACACTGAAGCTTTCTTT.

V gene TRBV25-1 combines with J gene TRBJ2-1; TRBD1 aligns across 7 bases. The CDR3 has 13 amino acids. Trimming at V came to 4 bases and at J to 4 bases, leaving 1 base not matched to a gene. CDR1 and CDR2 from the germline V gene are MGHDK and SYGVNS. The chain's CDR3 is CASSGDRYNEQFF. The CDR3, as DNA: TGTGCCAGCAGTGGGGACAGATACAATGAGCAGTTCTTC.

The rearrangement uses TRBV6-5 and TRBJ2-2; tentatively, D is TRBD1 (5 bases). Trimming cost V 7 bases and J 1 base, with 13 bases left between them. CDR3 length: 15 residues. Germline V gives CDR1 MNHEY, CDR2 SVGAGI. In DNA form, the CDR3 reads TGTGCCAGCACCCGACTCGACAGGAACACCGGGGAGCTGTTTTTT. Encoded protein: CASTRLDRNTGELFF.

The gene calls are TRBV6-1 and TRBJ1-1; no clear D. Trimming cost V 7 bases and J 0 bases, with 12 bases left between them. The CDR3 covers 14 residues. Germline loops: CDR1 MNHNS, CDR2 SASEGT. The CDR3 bases are TGTGCCAGCATCCTGGACGGGATGAACACTGAAGCTTTCTTT. Protein sequence: CASILDGMNTEAFF.

This clone was recorded only once. This chain uses TRBV20-1 with TRBJ1-2; D is ambiguous. Germline lookup yields CDR1 DFQATT and CDR2 SNEGSKA (reference sequence). The CDR3 consists of 10 residues. The CDR3 DNA reads as TGCATTACTTTGCTTGGGGGCTACACCTTC. Protein product: CITLLGGYTF.

The genes are TRBV28 and TRBJ1-2, with TRBD1 identical over 9 bases. The CDR3 consists of 13 residues. In germline, CDR1 is MDHEN, CDR2 SYDVKM. Trimming at V came to 7 bases and at J to 8 bases, leaving 8 bases not matched to a gene. CDR3 protein: CASNSPTGGGYTF. CDR3 in DNA: TGTGCCAGCAACTCCCCGACAGGGGGAGGCTACACCTTC.

This clone showed up just a few times. The J gene is TRBJ2-7, the V gene TRBV27; D ambiguous. CDR1 and CDR2 (germline): MNHEY, SMNVEV (reference sequence). The CDR3 is made up of 15 amino acids. V was shortened by 4 bases and J by 2 bases, with 15 bases between the two germline ends. The CDR3 reads CASSSNHAGAYEQYF. CDR3 coding DNA: TGTGCCAGCAGTTCCAATCACGCTGGGGCCTACGAGCAGTACTTC.

With respect to this clone: This may be a read error: a much more frequent sequence differs by one nucleotide. The same CDR3 arises from other DNA sequences in this sample as well. V gene TRBV5-1 combines with J gene TRBJ2-3; D is possibly TRBD1 (5 bases). With 0 bases removed from V and 3 bases from J, the gap between germline ends came to 5 bases. CDR3 size: 13 residues. Per germline, CDR1 SGHRS and CDR2 YFSETQ. CDR3 region: CASSLEGTDTQYF. For the CDR3, the DNA is TGCGCCAGCAGCTTGGAGGGGACAGATACGCAGTATTTT.

This clone was counted between two and nine times. The chain links TRBV10-2 to TRBJ1-2; 9 nucleotides match TRBD1. The CDR3 has 13 amino acids. Germline loops: CDR1 WSHSY, CDR2 SAAADI. Trimming took 6 bases from V and 5 from J; bases not matched to a gene: 4. This chain's CDR3 is CASRAGTGYGYTF. In DNA, the CDR3 is TGCGCCAGCAGAGCCGGGACAGGGTATGGCTACACCTTC.

The CDR3 sequence: CASSLVGRTEAFF. The CDR3 DNA follows: TGTGCCAGCAGCCTTGTCGGTCGCACTGAAGCTTTCTTT. V is TRBV13 and J is TRBJ1-1; D is unclear. Germline lookup yields CDR1 PRHDT and CDR2 FYEKMQ (reference sequence). Trimming stripped 5 bases from V and 4 bases from J, with 11 bases between. The CDR3 is 13 residues long.

V usage is TRBV9 and J usage is TRBJ2-2; the match to TRBD1 covers 9 bases. The CDR3 is 14 residues long. Germline CDR1 reads SGDLS; CDR2 reads YYNGEE. The V and J ends lost 4 bases and 6 bases, in that order; junction bases with no gene match: 4. The CDR3 nucleotides are TGTGCCAGCAGCCCGCGACAGGGGGCCGGGGAGCTGTTTTTT. Protein sequence: CASSPRQGAGELFF.

This clone was seen a single time. The CDR3 nucleotides are TGTGCCAGCAGCTTAGATGTGGGGTTAACGCAGTATTTT. Translating gives CASSLDVGLTQYF. J is TRBJ2-3 and V is TRBV5-4, with no clear D. The CDR3 totals 13 residues. The V gene lost 2 bases and the J gene lost 9 bases, with 13 bases spanning the gap. The germline V gene has CDR1 SGHNT and CDR2 YYREEE (reference sequence).